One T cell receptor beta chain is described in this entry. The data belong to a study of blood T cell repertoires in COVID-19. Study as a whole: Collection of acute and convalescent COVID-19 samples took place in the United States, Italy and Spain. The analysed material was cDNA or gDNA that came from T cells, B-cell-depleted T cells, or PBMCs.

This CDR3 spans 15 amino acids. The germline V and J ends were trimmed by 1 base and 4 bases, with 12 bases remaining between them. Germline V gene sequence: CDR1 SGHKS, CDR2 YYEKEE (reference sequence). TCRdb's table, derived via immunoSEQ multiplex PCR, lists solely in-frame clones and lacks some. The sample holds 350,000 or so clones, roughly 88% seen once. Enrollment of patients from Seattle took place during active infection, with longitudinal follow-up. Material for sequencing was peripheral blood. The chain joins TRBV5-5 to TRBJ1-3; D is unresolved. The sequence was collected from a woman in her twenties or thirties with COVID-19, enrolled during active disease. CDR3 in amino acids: CASSLRGIPGNTIYF. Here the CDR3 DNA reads TGTGCCAGCAGCTTGAGAGGTATTCCGGGAAACACCATATATTTT.